This T cell receptor (beta chain) was recovered during a study of regulatory T cells in long-lasting Graves disease. The time point denotes: newly diagnosed GD, antithyroid drugs for less than 3 months. PBMC RNA was the source of the TCR library. Combining iRepertoire HTBI primers with Arm-PCR of CDR3 regions, the authors built TCR beta libraries. TCRdb re-called the multiplex PCR reads with MiXCR, one entry per CDR3 protein. The table includes hundreds of thousands of distinct CDR3 sequences, roughly 15% detected once. The junction had 7 bases not matched to a gene; V was cut back by 5 bases and J by 3 bases. CDR1 SEHNR and CDR2 FQNEAQ come from the germline V gene (reference sequence). This CDR3 is built from 16 residues. The same data also contributed to another study, on T cells in Graves' hyperthyroidism and ophthalmopathy.

The V gene is TRBV7-9, the J gene TRBJ2-7, with 13 bases lining up with TRBD2. This clonotype was sampled from a young man with Graves disease. This specimen consisted of peripheral blood mononuclear cells (PBMCs), obtained at new diagnosis, from a patient treated with antithyroid drugs. The DNA for the CDR3 is TGTGCCAGCAGCCTAACAGGGACTAGCGGGAACTACGAGCAGTACTTC. It translates to CASSLTGTSGNYEQYF.